This T cell receptor beta chain was sequenced during a study of shared clonotypes between healthy human individuals. CDR1 and CDR2 from the germline V gene are MDHEN and SYDVKM. The V gene end was trimmed by 7 bases and the J gene end by 4 bases; junction bases not matched to a gene: 10. CDR3 size: 16 residues. An approximately 220 ng quantity of DNA, roughly 32,000 T cell genomes, went into the sorted-subset replicate PCRs. Profiled with immunoSEQ multiplex PCR; TCRdb holds only in-frame clones, not every one. The sample includes millions of clones, roughly nine tenths of them seen just once. The chain recombines TRBV28 with TRBJ1-3; 10 bases are shared with TRBD1. This sequence was found in a man aged 18 to 30 in good health. Input material: naive CD4+ T cells sorted from blood. Sample subset: CD45RA+ positively selected. DNA of the CDR3: TGTGCCAGCACCTCGCCGGGACAGGGGAAGGGAAACACCATATATTTT. Its translation is CASTSPGQGKGNTIYF.